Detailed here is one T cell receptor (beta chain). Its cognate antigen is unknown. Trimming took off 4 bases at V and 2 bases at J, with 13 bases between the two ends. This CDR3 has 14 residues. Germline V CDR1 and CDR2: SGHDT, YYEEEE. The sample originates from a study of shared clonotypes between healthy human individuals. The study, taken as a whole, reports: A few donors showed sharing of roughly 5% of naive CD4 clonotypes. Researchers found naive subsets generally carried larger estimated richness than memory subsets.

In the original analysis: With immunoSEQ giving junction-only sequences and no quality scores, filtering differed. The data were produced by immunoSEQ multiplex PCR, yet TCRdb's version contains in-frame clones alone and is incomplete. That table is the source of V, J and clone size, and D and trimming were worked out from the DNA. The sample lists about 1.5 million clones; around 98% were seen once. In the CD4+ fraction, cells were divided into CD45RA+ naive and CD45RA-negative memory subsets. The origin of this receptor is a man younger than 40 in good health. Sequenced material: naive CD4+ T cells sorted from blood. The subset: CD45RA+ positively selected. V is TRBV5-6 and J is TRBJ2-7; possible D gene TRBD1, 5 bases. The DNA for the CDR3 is TGTGCCAGCAGCCAAGCTATGGACACCTACGAGCAGTACTTC. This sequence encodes CASSQAMDTYEQYF.